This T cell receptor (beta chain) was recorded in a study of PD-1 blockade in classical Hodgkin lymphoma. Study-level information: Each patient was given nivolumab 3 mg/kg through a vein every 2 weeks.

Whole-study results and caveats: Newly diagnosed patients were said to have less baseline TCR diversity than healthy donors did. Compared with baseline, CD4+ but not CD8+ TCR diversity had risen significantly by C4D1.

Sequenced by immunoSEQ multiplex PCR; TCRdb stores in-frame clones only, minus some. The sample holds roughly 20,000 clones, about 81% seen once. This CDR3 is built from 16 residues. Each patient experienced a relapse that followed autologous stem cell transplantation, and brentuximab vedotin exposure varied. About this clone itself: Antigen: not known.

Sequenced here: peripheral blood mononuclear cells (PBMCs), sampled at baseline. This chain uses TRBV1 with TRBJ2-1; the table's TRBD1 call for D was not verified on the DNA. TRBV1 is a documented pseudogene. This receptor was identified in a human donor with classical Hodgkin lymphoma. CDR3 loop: CTSSQERDRPYNEQFF. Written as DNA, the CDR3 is TGCACCAGCAGCCAAGAAAGGGACAGGCCCTACAATGAGCAGTTCTTC.